This TCR beta chain emerged from a study of T cell responses to AZD1222 COVID-19 vaccine. Germline loops: CDR1 LGHNA, CDR2 YNFKEQ. This CDR3 is 19 amino acids long. V was clipped by 1 base and J by 6 bases, with 25 bases between them. Samples with a second dose at about 4 or about 12 weeks were pooled together. Some clones are missing from TCRdb's copy, which holds only in-frame ones; the method was immunoSEQ multiplex PCR. There are some 100,000 clones in the sample; 75% to 90% occur only once, and less than 3% lies in the top ten. This clonotype was sampled from an adult who received the AZD1222 COVID-19 vaccine. Sequenced here: peripheral blood, sampled 28 days after the second AZD1222 dose. The chain employs TRBV4-2 and TRBJ2-1; D possibly corresponds to TRBD2 (5 bases). DNA for the CDR3: TGTGCCAGCAGCCAAGTTATTAGGGTCCCTCGGCCTGGGAGCAATGAGCAGTTCTTC. It specifies CASSQVIRVPRPGSNEQFF.